This TCR beta chain was documented in a study of low-dose radiotherapy and immunotherapy resistance in tumors. In the study overall: Each two-week cycle included intravenous cyclophosphamide 200 mg/m2, given one day before radiation and immunotherapy.

The table lists this clonotype with many counts. Gene-specific TRAV and TRBV primers were used for first-strand cDNA, covering alpha and beta chains. TCRs were amplified for roughly 20 PCR cycles with a constant-region primer and V-primer adapter. TCRdb re-called the reads with MiXCR, one entry per CDR3 protein. The sample consists of 80,000 to 90,000 distinct CDR3 sequences, over 15% of them appearing once. Time point denoted: before trial treatment. Specimen: PBMCs, collected before treatment. This receptor was taken from a male donor with prostate cancer.

The CDR3 nucleotides read TGCGCCAGCAGCCAGGGACAGCCCCTTGATGGCTACACCTTC. Protein: CASSQGQPLDGYTF. The chain has TRBV5-1 and TRBJ1-2; 7 bases fit TRBD1. Germline V gene sequence: CDR1 SGHRS, CDR2 YFSETQ. CDR3 length equals 14 residues. The junction had 9 bases not matched to a gene; V was cut back by 4 bases and J by 6 bases.